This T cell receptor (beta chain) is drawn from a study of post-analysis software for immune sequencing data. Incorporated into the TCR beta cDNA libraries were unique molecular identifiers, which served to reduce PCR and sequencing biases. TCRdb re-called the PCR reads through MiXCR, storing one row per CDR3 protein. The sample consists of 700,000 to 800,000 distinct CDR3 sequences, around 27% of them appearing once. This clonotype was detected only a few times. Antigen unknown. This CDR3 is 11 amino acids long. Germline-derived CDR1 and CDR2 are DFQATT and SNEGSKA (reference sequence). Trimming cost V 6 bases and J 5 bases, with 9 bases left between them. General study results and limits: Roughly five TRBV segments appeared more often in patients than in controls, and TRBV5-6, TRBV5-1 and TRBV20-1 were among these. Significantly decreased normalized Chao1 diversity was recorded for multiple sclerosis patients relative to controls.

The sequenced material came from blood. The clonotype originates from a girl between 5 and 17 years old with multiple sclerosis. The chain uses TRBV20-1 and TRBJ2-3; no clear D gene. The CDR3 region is CSAAKLDTQYF. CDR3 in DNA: TGCAGTGCGGCCAAATTAGATACGCAGTATTTT.